This entry describes one TCR beta chain. Its antigen remains unknown. This entry comes from a study of OX40 agonist ivuxolimab in advanced cancers. Study findings and constraints: The authors did not determine the antigen specificity of the expanded peripheral T cells. Relative to CD4+ cells, CD8+ T cells on average had more expanded clones. Dosing at 0.1 to 3.0 mg/kg was accompanied by clonal expansion of CD4+ and CD8+ blood T cells by week 6.

The data were produced by immunoSEQ multiplex PCR, yet TCRdb's version contains in-frame clones alone and is incomplete. The sample includes 35,000 to 40,000 clones, about 80% of them seen just once. V shed 4 bases and J shed 0 bases, with 7 bases lying between them. CDR1 is SGHNT, CDR2 YYREEE, per germline (reference sequence). The CDR3 runs to 13 residues. The TCR was taken from an adult with an advanced solid tumor such as melanoma, head and neck, liver or kidney cancer. The chain recombines TRBV5-4 with TRBJ2-5, with D perhaps TRBD2 (5 bases). The starting material was CD4+ or CD8+ T cells sorted from blood, obtained in a trial of the OX40 agonist ivuxolimab. The CDR3 sequence is CASSIGDQETQYF. CDR3 nucleotides: TGTGCCAGCAGCATCGGGGACCAAGAGACCCAGTACTTC.